Listed here are 3 T cell receptor beta chains from one sample, sequenced in a study of shared clonotypes between healthy human individuals. The table came from immunoSEQ multiplex PCR; TCRdb's copy has only in-frame clones and leaves some out. This sample carries fewer than 600,000 clones, 75% to 80% of them seen once, and the ten largest clones take about 12%. The specimen sequenced was PBMCs. The receptors derive from a woman aged 40 to 50 in good health. Some clones in this sample may be carry-over from other donors' samples.

This clone was detected only once. This rearrangement joins TRBV4-3 to TRBJ2-2, with D possibly matching TRBD1 (6 bases). Germline-derived CDR1 and CDR2 are LGHNA and YSLEER. V shed 4 bases and J shed 0 bases, with 9 bases lying between them. This CDR3 is 15 amino acids long. The CDR3 DNA sequence: TGCGCCAGCAGCCCCGGACAGACGAACACCGGGGAGCTGTTTTTT. Translated, it gives CASSPGQTNTGELFF.

CDR3 nucleotide sequence: TGTGCCTCCCCGGGACTAGCGGGCCTCACCGGGGAGCTGTTTTTT. Its protein is CASPGLAGLTGELFF. The J gene is TRBJ2-2, the V gene TRBV30, with TRBD2 matching over 12 bases. The V gene end was trimmed by 7 bases and the J gene end by 4 bases; junction bases not matched to a gene: 7. CDR1 and CDR2 from the germline V gene are GTSNPN and SVGIG (reference sequence). CDR3 size: 15 residues.

The chain is built from TRBV7-9 and TRBJ2-7; D unclear. V lost 3 bases to trimming and J lost 3 bases, with 12 bases between them. The germline gives CDR1 SEHNR, CDR2 FQNEAQ (reference sequence). The CDR3 runs 14 residues. DNA for the CDR3: TGTGCCAGCAGCTTGACGGATACTTTCTACGAGCAGTACTTC. It yields the protein CASSLTDTFYEQYF.